The rows below give T cell receptor beta chains drawn from one sample of a study of shared clonotypes between healthy human individuals. Profiling relied on immunoSEQ multiplex PCR, and the TCRdb table lists in-frame clones only, not all of them. This sample has about 2.1 million clones, with 90% to 95% found just once. Source material: naive CD8+ T cells from PBMCs. The source is a man aged 18 to 29 in good health. Some clones in this sample may be carry-over from other donors' samples. The CDR3 runs from the conserved cysteine through the conserved F or W. The D gene is left open where the match is weak. Part of the rows lack a size; the others show once, few, many or a class for expanded clones.

d_gene: -
abundance: -
v_gene: TRBV7-9
j_gene: TRBJ2-7
CDR3aa: CASSLSESSYEQYF
CDR3nt: TGTGCCAGCAGCTTATCGGAAAGCTCCTACGAGCAGTACTTC

d_gene: -
abundance: once
v_gene: TRBV5-1
j_gene: TRBJ2-2
CDR3aa: CASSLAGRVPNTGELFF
CDR3nt: TGCGCCAGCAGCTTGGCCGGGCGGGTCCCGAACACCGGGGAGCTGTTTTTT

d_gene: -
abundance: -
v_gene: TRBV19
j_gene: TRBJ2-3
CDR3aa: CASSIDGEDTQYF
CDR3nt: TGTGCCAGTAGTATAGACGGAGAGGATACGCAGTATTTT

d_gene: -
abundance: once
v_gene: TRBV7-8
j_gene: TRBJ1-1
CDR3aa: CASSLVGEMNTEAFF
CDR3nt: TGTGCCAGCAGCTTAGTAGGGGAGATGAACACTGAAGCTTTCTTT

d_gene: -
abundance: -
v_gene: TRBV12-5
j_gene: TRBJ2-1
CDR3aa: CASGLNYNEQFF
CDR3nt: TGTGCTAGTGGTTTAAATTACAATGAGCAGTTCTTC

d_gene: -
abundance: -
v_gene: TRBV11-2
j_gene: TRBJ2-7
CDR3aa: CASSLGVGDIAYEQYF
CDR3nt: TGTGCCAGCAGCTTGGGGGTGGGGGACATTGCATACGAGCAGTACTTC

d_gene: TRBD2
abundance: -
v_gene: TRBV11-2
j_gene: TRBJ2-7
CDR3aa: CASSLDYGLAGEQYF
CDR3nt: TGTGCCAGCAGCTTAGATTACGGACTAGCGGGGGAGCAGTACTTC

d_gene: -
abundance: -
v_gene: TRBV4-1
j_gene: TRBJ2-7
CDR3aa: CASSQESGYEWTYEQYF
CDR3nt: TGCGCCAGCAGCCAAGAAAGCGGGTATGAGTGGACCTACGAGCAGTACTTC

d_gene: -
abundance: -
v_gene: TRBV4-3
j_gene: TRBJ2-3
CDR3aa: CASSQESGAFITDTQYF
CDR3nt: TGCGCCAGCAGCCAAGAGAGCGGAGCCTTTATCACAGATACGCAGTATTTT

d_gene: TRBD1
abundance: -
v_gene: TRBV27
j_gene: TRBJ1-3
CDR3aa: CASSRDRGSGNTIYF
CDR3nt: TGTGCCAGCAGCCGGGACAGGGGCTCTGGAAACACCATATATTTT

d_gene: TRBD1
abundance: once
v_gene: TRBV28
j_gene: TRBJ1-5
CDR3aa: CASSPDRGQVQPQHF
CDR3nt: TGTGCCAGCAGTCCCGACAGGGGGCAGGTTCAGCCCCAGCATTTT

d_gene: TRBD2
abundance: -
v_gene: TRBV11-3
j_gene: TRBJ2-1
CDR3aa: CASSSHAGEDNEQFF
CDR3nt: TGTGCCAGCAGCTCCCACGCGGGAGAAGACAATGAGCAGTTCTTC

d_gene: -
abundance: -
v_gene: TRBV21-1
j_gene: TRBJ2-5
CDR3aa: CASSNTPQETQYF
CDR3nt: TGTGCCAGCAGCAACACACCGCAAGAGACCCAGTACTTC

d_gene: -
abundance: -
v_gene: TRBV2
j_gene: TRBJ2-1
CDR3aa: CASLEWVTLRGNEQFF
CDR3nt: TGTGCCAGCCTAGAGTGGGTGACGTTAAGGGGGAATGAGCAGTTCTTC

d_gene: -
abundance: -
v_gene: TRBV19
j_gene: TRBJ2-1
CDR3aa: CASSPSARVVDNEQFF
CDR3nt: TGTGCCAGTAGCCCCTCGGCCAGAGTTGTGGACAATGAGCAGTTCTTC

d_gene: TRBD1
abundance: -
v_gene: TRBV6-1
j_gene: TRBJ2-7
CDR3aa: CASNHRGDYEQYF
CDR3nt: TGTGCCAGCAACCACAGGGGGGACTACGAGCAGTACTTC

d_gene: -
abundance: -
v_gene: TRBV9
j_gene: TRBJ2-1
CDR3aa: CASSVERGQLYEQFF
CDR3nt: TGTGCCAGCAGCGTAGAGCGGGGACAGTTGTATGAGCAGTTCTTC

d_gene: -
abundance: -
v_gene: TRBV10-3
j_gene: TRBJ2-1
CDR3aa: CAISSLALDNEQFF
CDR3nt: TGTGCCATCAGTTCTCTGGCTCTAGACAATGAGCAGTTCTTC

d_gene: TRBD1
abundance: once
v_gene: TRBV28
j_gene: TRBJ2-5
CDR3aa: CASSRDRGPGETQYF
CDR3nt: TGTGCCAGCAGTAGGGACAGGGGGCCGGGGGAGACCCAGTACTTC

d_gene: TRBD1
abundance: -
v_gene: TRBV27
j_gene: TRBJ2-3
CDR3aa: CASSLVGGLGADTQYF
CDR3nt: TGTGCCAGCAGTTTAGTAGGGGGCCTCGGGGCAGATACGCAGTATTTT

d_gene: TRBD2
abundance: -
v_gene: TRBV27
j_gene: TRBJ2-7
CDR3aa: CASSSAGESYEQYF
CDR3nt: TGTGCCAGCAGTTCGGCGGGAGAGTCCTACGAGCAGTACTTC

d_gene: -
abundance: -
v_gene: TRBV9
j_gene: TRBJ2-3
CDR3aa: CASSVGGDTQYF
CDR3nt: TGTGCCAGCAGCGTAGGTGGGGATACGCAGTATTTT

d_gene: -
abundance: -
v_gene: TRBV19
j_gene: TRBJ2-1
CDR3aa: CASSMRDGGPFYNEQFF
CDR3nt: TGTGCCAGTAGTATGCGAGACGGCGGGCCATTCTACAATGAGCAGTTCTTC

d_gene: -
abundance: -
v_gene: TRBV4-1
j_gene: TRBJ2-6
CDR3aa: CASSPPRSSGANVLTF
CDR3nt: TGCGCCAGCAGCCCCCCCCGGAGTTCTGGGGCCAACGTCCTGACTTTC

d_gene: TRBD2
abundance: -
v_gene: TRBV9
j_gene: TRBJ2-3
CDR3aa: CASSVWTSGSTDTQYF
CDR3nt: TGTGCCAGCAGCGTATGGACTAGCGGGTCGACAGATACGCAGTATTTT

d_gene: TRBD1
abundance: -
v_gene: TRBV7-9
j_gene: TRBJ2-1
CDR3aa: CASSDRGYNEQFF
CDR3nt: TGTGCCAGCAGCGACAGGGGTTACAATGAGCAGTTCTTC

d_gene: -
abundance: once
v_gene: TRBV27
j_gene: TRBJ1-4
CDR3aa: CASSLSGRTTNEKLFF
CDR3nt: TGTGCCAGCAGTTTATCGGGGAGGACAACTAATGAAAAACTGTTTTTT

d_gene: TRBD2
abundance: once
v_gene: TRBV6-5
j_gene: TRBJ2-5
CDR3aa: CASSYSSGGPETQYF
CDR3nt: TGTGCCAGCAGTTACTCTAGCGGGGGGCCAGAGACCCAGTACTTC

d_gene: -
abundance: -
v_gene: TRBV7-9
j_gene: TRBJ2-6
CDR3aa: CASSTRTVGANVLTF
CDR3nt: TGTGCCAGCAGCACTCGGACAGTTGGGGCCAACGTCCTGACTTTC

d_gene: -
abundance: -
v_gene: TRBV7-9
j_gene: TRBJ2-1
CDR3aa: CASSSEPGLSVNEQFF
CDR3nt: TGTGCCAGCAGCTCGGAACCGGGACTGAGCGTAAATGAGCAGTTCTTC

d_gene: -
abundance: -
v_gene: TRBV7-8
j_gene: TRBJ2-7
CDR3aa: CASSSRPGFEEQYF
CDR3nt: TGTGCCAGCAGCTCCCGACCCGGGTTCGAGGAGCAGTACTTC